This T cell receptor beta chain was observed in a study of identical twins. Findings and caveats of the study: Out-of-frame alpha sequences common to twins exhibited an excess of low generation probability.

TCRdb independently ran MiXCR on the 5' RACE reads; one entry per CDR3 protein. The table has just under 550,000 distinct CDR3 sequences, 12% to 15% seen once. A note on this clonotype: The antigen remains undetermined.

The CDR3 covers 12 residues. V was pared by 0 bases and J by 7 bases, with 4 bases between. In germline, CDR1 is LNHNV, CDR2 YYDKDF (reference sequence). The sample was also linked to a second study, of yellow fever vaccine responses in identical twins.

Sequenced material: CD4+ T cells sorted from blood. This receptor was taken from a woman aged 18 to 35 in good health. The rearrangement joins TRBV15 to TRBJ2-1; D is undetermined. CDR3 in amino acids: CATSRELNEQFF. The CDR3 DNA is TGTGCCACCAGCAGAGAACTGAATGAGCAGTTCTTC.